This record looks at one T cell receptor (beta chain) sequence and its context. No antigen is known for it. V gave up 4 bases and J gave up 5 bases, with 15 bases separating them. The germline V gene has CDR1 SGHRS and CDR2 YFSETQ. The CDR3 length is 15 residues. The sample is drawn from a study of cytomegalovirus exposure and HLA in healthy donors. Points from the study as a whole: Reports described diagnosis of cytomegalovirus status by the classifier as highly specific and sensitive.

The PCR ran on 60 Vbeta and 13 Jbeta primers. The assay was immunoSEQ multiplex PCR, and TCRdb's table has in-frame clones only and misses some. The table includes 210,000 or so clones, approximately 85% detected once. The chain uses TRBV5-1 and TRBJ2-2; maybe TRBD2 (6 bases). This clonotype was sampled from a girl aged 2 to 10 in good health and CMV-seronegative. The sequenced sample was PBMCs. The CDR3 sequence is CASSLLSGDTGELFF. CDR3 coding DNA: TGCGCCAGCAGCCTCCTTTCGGGAGATACCGGGGAGCTGTTTTTT.